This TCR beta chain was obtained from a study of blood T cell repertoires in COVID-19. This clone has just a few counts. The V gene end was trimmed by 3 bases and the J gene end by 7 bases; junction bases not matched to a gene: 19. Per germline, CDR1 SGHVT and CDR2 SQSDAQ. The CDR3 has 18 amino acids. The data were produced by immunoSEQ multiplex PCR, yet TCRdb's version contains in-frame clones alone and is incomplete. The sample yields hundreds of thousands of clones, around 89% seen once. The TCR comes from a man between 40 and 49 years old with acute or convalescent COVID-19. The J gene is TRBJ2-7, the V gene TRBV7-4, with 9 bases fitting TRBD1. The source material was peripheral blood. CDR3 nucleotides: TGTGCCAGCAGCTTTTCCCCAAGGGTCGGGACAGGGTTGGGGGAGCAGTACTTC. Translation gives CASSFSPRVGTGLGEQYF.